This TCR beta chain stems from a study of OX40 agonist ivuxolimab in advanced cancers. Looking at the study overall: Ivuxolimab is an agonistic anti-OX40 (CD134) antibody, and patients were treated with it.

Cycle 7 day 1, cycle 4 day 1, and baseline were the timepoints at which blood was sampled. Trimming took 2 bases from V and 4 from J, leaving 10 bases between them. This CDR3 is built from 14 residues. Germline CDR1 SGHTA, CDR2 FQGTGA. Measured with immunoSEQ multiplex PCR; TCRdb has only the in-frame clones, and not every one. Of roughly 56,000 clones in the sample, approximately 84% were seen once. The receptor's source is an adult with an advanced solid tumor such as melanoma, head and neck, liver or kidney cancer. Material: CD4+ or CD8+ T cells sorted from blood, obtained in a trial of the OX40 agonist ivuxolimab. The chain uses TRBV7-3 and TRBJ2-3; D gene uncertain. The CDR3 is CASSLGFPPDTQYF. The CDR3 DNA reads TGTGCCAGCAGCTTAGGCTTTCCACCAGATACGCAGTATTTT. The whole variable domain, filled in from reference TRBV7-3 and TRBJ2-3, reads GAGVSQTPSNKVTEKGKYVELRCDPISGHTALYWYRQSLGQGPEFLIYFQGTGAADDSGLPNDRFFAVRPEGSVSTLKIQRTERGDSAVYLCASSLGFPPDTQYFGPGTRLTVL.